These 27 T cell receptor beta chains came from one sample sequenced in a study of blood T cell repertoires in COVID-19. The data were produced by immunoSEQ multiplex PCR, yet TCRdb's version contains in-frame clones alone and is incomplete. The sample holds 95,000 to 150,000 clones, about four fifths seen once. Sequencing was carried out using peripheral blood. The receptors derive from a woman older than 75 with acute or convalescent COVID-19.

The chain is built from TRBV25-1 and TRBJ1-1; tentatively, D is TRBD1 (5 bases). Germline loops: CDR1 MGHDK, CDR2 SYGVNS. The CDR3 sequence is 15 residues long. V lost 3 bases and J lost 5, with 16 bases in between. The DNA for the CDR3 is TGTGCCAGCAGTGATCCTATGGGGGGAGATACTGAAGCTTTCTTT. Protein: CASSDPMGGDTEAFF.

The J gene is TRBJ2-7, the V gene TRBV5-1, with 8 nucleotides matching TRBD1. This CDR3 is 14 amino acids long. CDR1 and CDR2 from the germline V gene are SGHRS and YFSETQ. The ends lost 4 bases at V and 3 bases at J; junction bases unmatched: 6. DNA of the CDR3: TGCGCCAGCAGCCCGACAGGGGCCGGCTACGAGCAGTACTTC. Translation: CASSPTGAGYEQYF.

The chain recombines TRBV7-8 with TRBJ1-2, with unresolved D. The CDR3 consists of 13 residues. Germline CDR1 reads SGHVS; CDR2 reads FQNEAQ. V shed 4 bases and J shed 2 bases, with 8 bases lying between them. CDR3 sequence (DNA): TGTGCCAGCAGCTCCCAGGAAAACTATGGCTACACCTTC. It translates to CASSSQENYGYTF.

The chain couples TRBV5-8 to TRBJ2-7; 10 bases fit TRBD1. Looked up from germline, CDR1 is SGHTS and CDR2 is YDEGEE. The V and J ends lost 4 bases and 7 bases, in that order; junction bases with no gene match: 5. CDR3 length equals 13 residues. The CDR3 is CASSLDRGEEQYF. In DNA, the CDR3 is TGTGCCAGCAGCCTGGACAGGGGGGAAGAGCAGTACTTC.

This rearrangement joins TRBV28 to TRBJ1-2; D unresolved. CDR1 and CDR2 from the germline V gene are MDHEN and SYDVKM. The CDR3 runs 12 residues. Trimming removed 4 bases at V and 4 bases at J, with 7 bases between. The CDR3 here is CASSSPGYGYTF. In nucleotides, the CDR3 is TGTGCCAGCAGTTCCCCGGGCTATGGCTACACCTTC.

This chain connects TRBV5-1 to TRBJ1-3; the D is unclear. This CDR3 spans 16 amino acids. Trimming left V 3 bases short and J 0 bases short, with 13 bases between. Germline V gene lookup returns CDR1 SGHRS and CDR2 YFSETQ. The CDR3 sequence: CASSWESVGSGNTIYF. CDR3 sequence (DNA): TGCGCCAGCAGCTGGGAGTCGGTGGGCTCTGGAAACACCATATATTTT.

This chain links TRBV6-5 with TRBJ1-1; D gene uncertain. V was clipped by 6 bases and J by 3 bases, with 8 bases between them. This CDR3 region has 12 residues. Germline CDR1 and CDR2: MNHEY and SVGAGI. CDR3 region: CASRNSYTEAFF. CDR3 nucleotide sequence: TGTGCCAGCAGGAACAGTTACACTGAAGCTTTCTTT.

The V and J genes are TRBV5-3 and TRBJ1-5, with TRBD1 matching over 8 bases. TRBV5-3 is recorded as an ORF, its role being uncertain. J gave up 2 bases and V 3 bases, and 4 bases lay outside the gene matches. This CDR3 contains 15 residues. DNA for the CDR3: TGTGCCAGAAGCTCACAGGGGGTAGGCAATCAGCCCCAGCATTTT. It translates to CARSSQGVGNQPQHF.

The chain has TRBV28 and TRBJ2-1, with D unclear. The CDR3 has 11 amino acids. Germline loops: CDR1 MDHEN, CDR2 SYDVKM. Trimming left V 6 bases short and J 11 bases short, with 11 bases between. This CDR3 is CASRNLTKQFF. The DNA of the CDR3 is TGTGCCAGCAGGAACCTTACTAAGCAGTTCTTC.

The chain has TRBV6-5 and TRBJ1-6; D is possibly TRBD1 (5 bases). The CDR3 runs 15 residues. Germline CDR1 and CDR2: MNHEY and SVGAGI. Trimming cost V 6 bases and J 8 bases, with 17 bases left between them. The CDR3 spells CASRGGDGGYSPLHF. CDR3 in DNA: TGTGCCAGCAGGGGTGGGGACGGGGGATATTCACCCCTCCACTTT.

V and J are TRBV18 and TRBJ1-1; 9 positions match TRBD1. The CDR3 spans 16 residues. J was trimmed by 4 bases and V by 3 bases; bases with no gene match: 9. Germline loops: CDR1 KGHSH, CDR2 LQKENI. CDR3 sequence reads: CASSPRTGEVVTEAFF. Written as DNA, the CDR3 is TGTGCCAGCTCACCCCGGACAGGGGAGGTAGTCACTGAAGCTTTCTTT. The full variable domain, with the rest looked up from reference TRBV18 and TRBJ1-1, is NAGVMQNPRHLVRRRGQEARLRCSPMKGHSHVYWYRQLPEEGLKFMVYLQKENIIDESGMPKERFSAEFPKEGPSILRIQQVVRGDSAAYFCASSPRTGEVVTEAFFGQGTRLTVV.

The chain has TRBV19 and TRBJ2-7; 9 bases line up with TRBD2. Germline assignment: CDR1 LNHDA and CDR2 SQIVND (reference sequence). With V trimmed by 9 bases and J by 0 bases, 9 bases remained unmatched. The CDR3 spans 15 residues. The CDR3 DNA follows: TGTGCCAGCAAACAGCGGGAGGCCTCCTCCTACGAGCAGTACTTC. This codes for CASKQREASSYEQYF.

This rearrangement joins TRBV4-1 to TRBJ2-3; no reliable D call. The CDR3 covers 16 residues. Trimming stripped 1 base from V and 1 base from J, with 12 bases between. Germline lookup yields CDR1 MGHRA and CDR2 YSYEKL. The CDR3 DNA reads as TGCGCCAGCAGCCAAGTATCACCCGAGGGCACAGATACGCAGTATTTT. Translating it yields CASSQVSPEGTDTQYF.

This chain connects TRBV6-2 or TRBV6-3 to TRBJ1-1; TRBD1 matches 9 bases. This CDR3 contains 15 residues. Trimming took 6 bases from V and 3 from J; bases not matched to a gene: 8. Germline lookup yields CDR1 MNHEY and CDR2 SVGEGT. In nucleotides, the CDR3 is TGTGCCAGCAGCCAGGAAGGGACAGGGTACACTGAAGCTTTCTTT. Its translation: CASSQEGTGYTEAFF.

V is TRBV5-1 and J is TRBJ2-2; D gene uncertain. V was pared by 0 bases and J by 5 bases, with 8 bases between. The CDR3 consists of 14 residues. Germline lookup yields CDR1 SGHRS and CDR2 YFSETQ. CDR3: CASSLDSITGELFF. The CDR3 bases are TGCGCCAGCAGCTTGGACAGTATAACCGGGGAGCTGTTTTTT.

The rearrangement uses TRBV30 and TRBJ1-6; TRBD1 agrees at 9 bases. With 3 bases clipped from V and 7 bases from J, the junction kept 7 bases outside the gene matches. CDR1 and CDR2 from the germline V gene are GTSNPN and SVGIG (reference sequence). The length of the CDR3 is 15 residues. The DNA for the CDR3 is TGTGCCTGGAGCTACGCGGGGACAGGGAATTCACCCCTCCACTTT. Translation gives CAWSYAGTGNSPLHF.

V usage is TRBV3-1 (or the pseudogene TRBV3-2) and J usage is TRBJ1-5; D remains unclear. The CDR3 extends over 14 amino acids. Germline assignment: CDR1 LGHDT and CDR2 YNNKEL (reference sequence). V was trimmed by 4 bases and J by 1 base, leaving 8 bases between them. The CDR3 spells CASSLRGSNQPQHF. CDR3 DNA: TGTGCCAGCAGCCTTCGGGGAAGCAATCAGCCCCAGCATTTT.

The V and J genes are TRBV3-1 (or the pseudogene TRBV3-2) and TRBJ1-2; perhaps TRBD1 as D (6 bases). The germline CDR1 and CDR2 sequences are LGHDT and YNNKEL (reference sequence). V lost 4 bases and J lost 3, with 9 bases in between. The CDR3 has 13 residues. The CDR3: CASSLGQHYGYTF. The CDR3 nucleotides read TGTGCCAGCAGCCTCGGACAGCACTATGGCTACACCTTC.

CDR3 sequence reads: CASSLSPEAYEQYF. The CDR3 DNA reads as TGTGCCAGCAGTTTATCGCCAGAAGCCTACGAGCAGTACTTC. This chain connects TRBV27 to TRBJ2-7; D is undetermined. Trimming shortened V by 0 bases and J by 2 bases, and 8 bases separated the two germline ends. The length of the CDR3 is 14 residues. Germline CDR1 MNHEY, CDR2 SMNVEV (reference sequence).

The gene calls are TRBV18 and TRBJ1-3, with 8 nucleotides matching TRBD1. The CDR3 contains 16 residues. V shed 5 bases and J 0 bases; nucleotides not matched to a gene: 6. CDR1 is KGHSH and CDR2 is LQKENI in the germline V gene. The CDR3 sequence: CASSSQTGDSGNTIYF. The CDR3 DNA follows: TGTGCCAGCTCATCCCAGACAGGGGACTCTGGAAACACCATATATTTT.

The chain employs TRBV5-1 and TRBJ2-2; 11 nucleotides align to TRBD2. This CDR3 spans 18 amino acids. Germline V gene sequence: CDR1 SGHRS, CDR2 YFSETQ. V dropped 1 base and J dropped 0; count of bases not matched to a gene: 5. This chain's CDR3 is CASSLRPSGGTNTGELFF. DNA of the CDR3: TGCGCCAGCAGCTTGCGGCCTAGCGGGGGGACGAACACCGGGGAGCTGTTTTTT.

This chain links TRBV24-1 with TRBJ1-2; D is ambiguous. The germline CDR1 and CDR2 sequences are KGHDR and SFDVKD. Trimming took off 9 bases at V and 5 bases at J, with 15 bases between the two ends. The CDR3 is 13 residues long. The CDR3 loop is CATALRRLYGYTF. CDR3 in DNA: TGTGCCACCGCACTACGGAGATTATATGGCTACACCTTC.

J is TRBJ2-2 and V is TRBV5-6, with D possibly matching TRBD1 (5 bases). Germline-derived CDR1 and CDR2 are SGHDT and YYEEEE. This CDR3 is 14 amino acids long. Trimming left V 0 bases short and J 4 bases short, with 7 bases between. The CDR3 DNA reads as TGTGCCAGCAGCTTGGTAGACAGCACCGGGGAGCTGTTTTTT. The encoded protein is CASSLVDSTGELFF.

This chain links TRBV7-3 with TRBJ2-1, with 8 bases aligning to TRBD2. Trimming removed 5 bases from V and 6 bases from J; junction bases left unmatched: 9. This CDR3 region has 15 residues. Germline values: CDR1 SGHTA, CDR2 FQGTGA. For the CDR3, the DNA is TGTGCCAGCAGCCTAGTCTTAGCGGGAACCAATGAGCAGTTCTTC. This gives the protein CASSLVLAGTNEQFF. Full variable domain (rest looked up from reference TRBV7-3 and TRBJ2-1): GAGVSQTPSNKVTEKGKYVELRCDPISGHTALYWYRQSLGQGPEFLIYFQGTGAADDSGLPNDRFFAVRPEGSVSTLKIQRTERGDSAVYLCASSLVLAGTNEQFFGPGTRLTVL.

The chain has TRBV6-5 and TRBJ1-5, with TRBD1 identical over 7 bases. CDR1 and CDR2 (germline): MNHEY, SVGAGI. The CDR3 runs 15 residues. J lost 7 bases, V lost 6 bases, and 12 bases had no gene match. CDR3 DNA: TGTGCCAGCAGGTTTCTCCGGGACAGAGAACAGCCCCAGCATTTT. Its translation is CASRFLRDREQPQHF.

Comments on this clone: The same CDR3 arises from other DNA sequences in this sample as well. The chain recombines TRBV7-2 with TRBJ2-5; tentative D call: TRBD1 (5 bases). V lost 0 bases to trimming and J lost 2 bases, with 7 bases between them. CDR1 is SGHTA, CDR2 FQGNSA, per germline. This CDR3 has 14 residues. The CDR3 nucleotides read TGTGCCAGCAGCTTAGCGGGGCTTCAAGAGACCCAGTACTTC. Its translation is CASSLAGLQETQYF.

The J gene is TRBJ1-4, the V gene TRBV7-2; 8 positions agree with TRBD1. Germline V gene data show CDR1 as SGHTA and CDR2 as FQGNSA. This CDR3 has 15 amino acids. Trimming removed 5 bases from V and 7 bases from J; junction bases left unmatched: 9. This CDR3 reads CASSIQQGGSEKLFF. The CDR3 bases are TGTGCCAGCAGCATCCAACAGGGGGGAAGTGAAAAACTGTTTTTT.